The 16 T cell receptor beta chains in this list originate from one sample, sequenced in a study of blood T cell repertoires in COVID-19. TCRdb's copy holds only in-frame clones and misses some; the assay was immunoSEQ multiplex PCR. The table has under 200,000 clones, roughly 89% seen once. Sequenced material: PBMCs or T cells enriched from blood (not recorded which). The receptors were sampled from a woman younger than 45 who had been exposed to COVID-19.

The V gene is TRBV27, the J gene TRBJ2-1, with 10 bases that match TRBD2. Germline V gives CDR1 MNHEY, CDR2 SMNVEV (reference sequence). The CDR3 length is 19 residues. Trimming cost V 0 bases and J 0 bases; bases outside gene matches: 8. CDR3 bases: TGTGCCAGCAGTTTATCGGGGCTAGCGGGGGAGTCCTCCTACAATGAGCAGTTCTTC. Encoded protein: CASSLSGLAGESSYNEQFF.

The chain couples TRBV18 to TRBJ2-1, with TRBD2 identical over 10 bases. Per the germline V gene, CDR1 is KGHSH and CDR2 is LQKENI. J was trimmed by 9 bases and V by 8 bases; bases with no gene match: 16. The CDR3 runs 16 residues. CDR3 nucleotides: TGTGCCAGCACCCCCGAGACCAGCGGGGGGGCGAGTGAGCAGTTCTTC. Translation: CASTPETSGGASEQFF. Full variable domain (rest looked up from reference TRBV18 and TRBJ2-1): NAGVMQNPRHLVRRRGQEARLRCSPMKGHSHVYWYRQLPEEGLKFMVYLQKENIIDESGMPKERFSAEFPKEGPSILRIQQVVRGDSAAYFCASTPETSGGASEQFFGPGTRLTVL.

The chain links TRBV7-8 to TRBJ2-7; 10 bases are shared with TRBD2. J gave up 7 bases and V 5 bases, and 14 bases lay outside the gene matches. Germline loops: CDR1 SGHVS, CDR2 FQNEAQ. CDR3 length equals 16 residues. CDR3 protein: CASSPRRASGGGEQYF. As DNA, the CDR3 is TGTGCCAGCAGCCCTAGGAGGGCTAGCGGGGGAGGGGAGCAGTACTTC.

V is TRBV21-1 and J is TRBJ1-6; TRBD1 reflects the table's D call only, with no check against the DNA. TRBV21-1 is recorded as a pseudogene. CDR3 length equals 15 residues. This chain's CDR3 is CASSKSRDKGPPLHF. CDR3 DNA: TGTGCCAGCAGCAAATCTCGGGACAAAGGGCCACCCCTCCACTTT.

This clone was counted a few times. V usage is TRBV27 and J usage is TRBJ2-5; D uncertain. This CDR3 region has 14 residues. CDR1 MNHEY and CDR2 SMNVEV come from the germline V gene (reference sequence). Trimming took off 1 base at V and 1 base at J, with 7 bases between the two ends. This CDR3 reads CASSLWAGQETQYF. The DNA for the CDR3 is TGTGCCAGCAGTTTATGGGCAGGCCAAGAGACCCAGTACTTC.

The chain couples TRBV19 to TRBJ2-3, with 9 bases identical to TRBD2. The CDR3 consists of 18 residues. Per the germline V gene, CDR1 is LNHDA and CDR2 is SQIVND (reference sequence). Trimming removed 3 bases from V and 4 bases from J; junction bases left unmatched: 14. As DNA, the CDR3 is TGTGCCAGTAGTATCTTAGGTCAGGGCGGGGGGGCCGCAGATACGCAGTATTTT. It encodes CASSILGQGGGAADTQYF.

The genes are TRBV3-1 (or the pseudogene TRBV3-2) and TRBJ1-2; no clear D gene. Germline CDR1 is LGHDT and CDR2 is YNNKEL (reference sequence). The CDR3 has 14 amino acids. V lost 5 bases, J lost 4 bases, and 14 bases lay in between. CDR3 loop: CASSALGVGYGYTF. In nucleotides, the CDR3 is TGTGCCAGCAGCGCGCTCGGGGTCGGCTATGGCTACACCTTC.

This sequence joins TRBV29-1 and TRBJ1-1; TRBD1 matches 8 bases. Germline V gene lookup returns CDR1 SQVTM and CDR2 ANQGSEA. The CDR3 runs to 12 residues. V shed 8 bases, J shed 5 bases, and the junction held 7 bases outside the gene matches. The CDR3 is CSFRQGLTEAFF. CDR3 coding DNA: TGCAGCTTTCGACAGGGGCTGACTGAAGCTTTCTTT.

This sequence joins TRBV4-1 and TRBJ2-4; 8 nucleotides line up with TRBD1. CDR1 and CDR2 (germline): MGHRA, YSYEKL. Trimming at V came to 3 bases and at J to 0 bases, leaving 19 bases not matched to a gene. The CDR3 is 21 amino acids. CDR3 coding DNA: TGCGCCAGCAGCCAGACCCCAAGGGGACAGGCGGAAATTTCAGCCAAAAACATTCAGTACTTC. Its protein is CASSQTPRGQAEISAKNIQYF.

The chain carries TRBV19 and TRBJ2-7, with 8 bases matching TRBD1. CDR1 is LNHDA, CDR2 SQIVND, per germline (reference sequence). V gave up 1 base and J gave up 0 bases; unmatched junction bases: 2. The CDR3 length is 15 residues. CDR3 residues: CASSIAQGASYEQYF. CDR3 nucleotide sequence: TGTGCCAGTAGTATAGCCCAGGGGGCCTCCTACGAGCAGTACTTC.

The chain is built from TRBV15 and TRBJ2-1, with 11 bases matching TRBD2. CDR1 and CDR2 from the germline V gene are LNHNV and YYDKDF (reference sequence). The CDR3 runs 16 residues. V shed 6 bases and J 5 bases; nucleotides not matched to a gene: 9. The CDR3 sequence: CATRHPTSGANNEQFF. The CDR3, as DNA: TGTGCCACCAGACACCCGACTAGCGGGGCCAACAATGAGCAGTTCTTC.

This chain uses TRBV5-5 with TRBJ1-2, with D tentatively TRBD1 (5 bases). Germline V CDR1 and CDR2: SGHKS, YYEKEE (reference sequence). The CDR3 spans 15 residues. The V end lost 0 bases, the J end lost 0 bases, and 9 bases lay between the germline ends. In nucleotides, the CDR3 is TGTGCCAGCAGCTTGGCGGCGGGGGCTAACTATGGCTACACCTTC. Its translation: CASSLAAGANYGYTF.

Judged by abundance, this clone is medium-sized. The CDR3 DNA is TGTGCCAGCAGCGAGGGAGGAGACACCGACTACGAGCAGTACTTC. Translation: CASSEGGDTDYEQYF. The rearrangement uses TRBV9 and TRBJ2-7; tentatively, D is TRBD2 (6 bases). Germline V lookup: CDR1 SGDLS, CDR2 YYNGEE. CDR3 length equals 15 residues. Trimming stripped 3 bases from V and 3 bases from J, with 16 bases between.

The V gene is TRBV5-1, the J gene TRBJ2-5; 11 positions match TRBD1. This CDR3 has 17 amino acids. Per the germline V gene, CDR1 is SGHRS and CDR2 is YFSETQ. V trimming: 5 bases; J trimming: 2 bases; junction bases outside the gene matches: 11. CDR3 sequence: CASRRTGGRETQETQYF. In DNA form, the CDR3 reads TGCGCCAGCAGGAGGACAGGGGGCAGGGAAACTCAAGAGACCCAGTACTTC.

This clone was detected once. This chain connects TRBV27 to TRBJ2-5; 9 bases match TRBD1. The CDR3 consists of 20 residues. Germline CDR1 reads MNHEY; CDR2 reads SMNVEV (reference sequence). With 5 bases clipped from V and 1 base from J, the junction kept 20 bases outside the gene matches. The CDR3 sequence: CASSKRTGTGFGFRQETQYF. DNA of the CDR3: TGTGCCAGCAGTAAGCGCACCGGGACAGGGTTCGGATTTCGCCAAGAGACCCAGTACTTC.

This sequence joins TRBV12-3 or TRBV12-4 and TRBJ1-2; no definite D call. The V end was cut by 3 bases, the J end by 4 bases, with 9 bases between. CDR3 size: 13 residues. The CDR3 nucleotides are TGTGCCAGCAGTTTCGAGGTACTCTATGGCTACACCTTC. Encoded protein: CASSFEVLYGYTF.